Listed below are T cell receptor beta chains from one sample, sequenced in a study of cytomegalovirus exposure and HLA in healthy donors. Measured with immunoSEQ multiplex PCR; TCRdb has only the in-frame clones, and not every one. Here the sample spans about 150,000 clones, approximately 80% being singletons. What was sequenced was PBMCs. The receptors come from a young man in good health and CMV-seronegative. The CDR3 runs from the conserved cysteine through the conserved F or W. The D gene is left open where the match is weak. Clone size is stated in some rows and not others, as once, few, many or a class when expanded.

CDR3	DNA	J	V	D	size
CSVAGTGGNEQYF	TGCAGCGTTGCCGGGACAGGGGGAAACGAGCAGTACTTC	TRBJ2-7	TRBV29-1	TRBD1	NA
CASSIETSGGVYNEQFF	TGTGCCAGTAGTATAGAGACTAGCGGGGGCGTCTACAATGAGCAGTTCTTC	TRBJ2-1	TRBV19	TRBD2	NA
CASSLFGSGADTQYF	TGTGCCAGCAGTTTGTTCGGGAGCGGCGCAGATACGCAGTATTTT	TRBJ2-3	TRBV28	NA	NA
CASSRTGSYEQYF	TGTGCCAGTAGCAGGACAGGGTCCTACGAGCAGTACTTC	TRBJ2-7	TRBV19	TRBD1	NA
CASSKGLAGVEDEQFF	TGTGCCAGTAGTAAGGGACTAGCGGGAGTCGAGGATGAGCAGTTCTTC	TRBJ2-1	TRBV19	TRBD2	NA
CASSLGSYNEKLFF	TGCGCCAGCAGCTTGGGCAGTTATAATGAAAAACTGTTTTTT	TRBJ1-4	TRBV5-1	NA	NA
CATSRERGSYEQYF	TGTGCCACCAGCAGAGAACGGGGTTCCTACGAGCAGTACTTC	TRBJ2-7	TRBV15	NA	NA
CASSSGQGSGNEQFF	TGTGCCAGCAGTTCCGGACAGGGTAGCGGCAATGAGCAGTTCTTC	TRBJ2-1	TRBV27	TRBD1	NA
CASTYRVDQPQHF	TGTGCCAGCACATACAGGGTGGATCAGCCCCAGCATTTT	TRBJ1-5	TRBV6-1	NA	NA
CAWSATGNEQFF	TGTGCCTGGAGTGCGACGGGAAATGAGCAGTTCTTC	TRBJ2-1	TRBV30	NA	NA
CATGQGANEQFF	TGTGCCACCGGACAGGGGGCAAATGAGCAGTTCTTC	TRBJ2-1	TRBV10-3	TRBD1	NA
CASSLAGGRALNEQFF	TGTGCCAGCAGCTTGGCGGGCGGGAGGGCCCTCAATGAGCAGTTCTTC	TRBJ2-1	TRBV5-4	TRBD2	NA
CAWSLQQGVRGYTF	TGTGCCTGGAGTCTCCAACAGGGGGTACGTGGCTACACCTTC	TRBJ1-2	TRBV30	TRBD1	once
CASSLTSGTDTQYF	TGTGCCAGCAGCTTAACTAGCGGGACAGATACGCAGTATTTT	TRBJ2-3	TRBV7-3	TRBD2	NA
CASSLAGLATTDTQYF	TGTGCCAGCAGCTTAGCTGGCCTGGCCACCACAGATACGCAGTATTTT	TRBJ2-3	TRBV7-2	NA	NA
CASSPRTVSSYEQYF	TGTGCCAGCTCACCTAGGACAGTTTCCTCCTACGAGCAGTACTTC	TRBJ2-7	TRBV18	NA	NA
CASSVGSLYGYTF	TGTGCCAGCAGCGTCGGGTCCCTCTATGGCTACACCTTC	TRBJ1-2	TRBV5-6	NA	NA
CASSATGGRNQPQHF	TGTGCCAGCAGCGCGACAGGGGGCCGCAATCAGCCCCAGCATTTT	TRBJ1-5	TRBV2	TRBD1	NA
CASSSGGYEQYF	TGTGCCAGCAGTTCGGGAGGCTACGAGCAGTACTTC	TRBJ2-7	TRBV27	TRBD2	NA
CSSTGTSGRTGTDTQYF	TGCAGCAGCACAGGGACTAGCGGGAGGACAGGGACAGATACGCAGTATTTT	TRBJ2-3	TRBV29-1	TRBD2	NA